These 26 T cell receptor beta chains share one sample of origin, sequenced in a study of tumor-infiltrating lymphocytes in primary liver carcinoma (dated by TCRdb to the late 2010s). TCRdb names Illumina HiSeq 2500 as the instrument used. TCRbeta-specific cDNA was reverse-transcribed from about 0.45 ug total RNA using a constant-region primer and ProtoScript II reverse transcriptase. Construction of the TCRbeta libraries relied on three nested rounds of multiplex PCR, following a slightly modified ARM-PCR procedure. Each of the first two PCR rounds ran for nine to ten cycles and used multiplex TRBV1-TRBV30 forward primers together with a Cbeta reverse primer. TCRdb trimmed the raw reads at Q25, called clones with MiXCR and kept productive beta chains. A single entry per CDR3 protein holds the most common genes and DNA from its merged rows. Across this sample there are a few hundred thousand distinct CDR3 sequences, with approximately 58% seen only once. The top ten constitute more than 15% of the sample.

Blood RNA was extracted from unsorted whole blood with TRIzol reagent; germline DNA came from the DNeasy Blood & Tissue kit. The source material was peripheral blood. These receptors were obtained from a woman in her twenties or thirties with primary liver carcinoma and hepatitis B virus infection.

To note about this clonotype: This may be a read error: a much more frequent sequence differs by one nucleotide. The chain has TRBV29-1 and TRBJ2-5, with D unresolved. The CDR3 extends over 10 amino acids. V was clipped by 7 bases and J by 2 bases, with 5 bases between them. The germline V gene encodes CDR1 SQVTM and CDR2 ANQGSEA. CDR3 DNA: TGCAGCGGTACTCAAGAGACCCAGTACTTC. Translation: CSGTQETQYF.

This clonotype was detected only a few times. V gene TRBV6-6 combines with J gene TRBJ2-5, with D tentatively TRBD2 (7 bases). Germline assignment: CDR1 MNHNY and CDR2 SVGAGI (reference sequence). The CDR3 consists of 15 residues. V was clipped by 5 bases and J by 7 bases, with 20 bases between them. The CDR3 loop reads CASSDMREPGVTQYF. The CDR3 DNA follows: TGTGCCAGCAGTGACATGCGGGAGCCAGGGGTGACCCAGTACTTC.

This clonotype was observed at least ten times. The rearrangement joins TRBV12-3 or TRBV12-4 to TRBJ2-7; 7 nucleotides line up with TRBD1. CDR3 size: 13 residues. Unmatched junction bases numbered 3, after V lost 5 bases and J lost 2 bases. In DNA, the CDR3 is TGTGCCAGCAGTGTAGGGACAGCCTACGAGCAGTACTTC. Translation gives CASSVGTAYEQYF.

The chain is built from TRBV11-2 and TRBJ2-1; D is possibly TRBD2 (6 bases). This CDR3 has 14 amino acids. V gave up 5 bases and J gave up 10 bases, with 18 bases separating them. Germline V gives CDR1 SGHAT, CDR2 FQNNGV. CDR3: CASSPQRVGREQFF. The CDR3 nucleotides are TGTGCCAGCAGCCCGCAAAGGGTGGGGAGGGAGCAGTTCTTC.

Comment on this clonotype: This may be a read error: a much more frequent sequence differs by one nucleotide. The chain combines TRBV29-1 with TRBJ2-1; no firm D call. CDR1 is SQVTM and CDR2 is ANQGSEA in the germline V gene. CDR3 length: 12 amino acids. CDR3 sequence: CSVWLAYNEQLF. The CDR3 DNA follows: TGCAGCGTCTGGCTGGCTTACAATGAGCAGCTCTTC.

The chain couples TRBV15 to TRBJ2-5; perhaps D is TRBD1 or TRBD2 (5 bases each). V was shortened by 2 bases and J by 5 bases, with 6 bases between the two germline ends. Germline values: CDR1 LNHNV, CDR2 YYDKDF (reference sequence). CDR3 length equals 12 residues. The DNA for the CDR3 is TGTGCCACCAGCAGATGGGGGGAGACCCAGTACTTC. Translating gives CATSRWGETQYF.

On this clonotype itself: A single base separates this from a much larger clone, so it may be a read error. This sequence joins TRBV6-2 or TRBV6-3 and TRBJ2-2, with D unresolved. The CDR3 has 12 amino acids. V was pared by 5 bases and J by 6 bases, with 7 bases between. CDR1 MNHEY and CDR2 SVGEGT come from the germline V gene. The CDR3 DNA sequence: TGTGCCAGCAGTCGAAGGTCCGGGGAGCTGTTTTTT. This translates into CASSRRSGELFF.

To note about this clonotype: A much larger clone is a single base away; this may be a read error. J is TRBJ2-2 and V is TRBV29-1, with D perhaps assigned TRBD1 or TRBD2 (5 bases each). The CDR3 has 12 residues. Germline lookup yields CDR1 SQVTM and CDR2 ANQGSEA. The CDR3 nucleotides read TGCAACGTTGCACTGCCTGGGGGAGAGCTGTTTTTT. It yields the protein CNVALPGGELFF.

The J gene is TRBJ2-1, the V gene TRBV29-1; either TRBD1 or TRBD2 may supply D (7 bases each). Germline CDR1 and CDR2: SQVTM and ANQGSEA. V was cut by 7 bases and J by 8 bases, with 18 bases left in between. This CDR3 comprises 13 residues. CDR3 loop: CSAGGGQLDEQFF. The CDR3 DNA sequence: TGCAGCGCCGGCGGGGGACAGTTAGATGAGCAGTTCTTC.

The sample holds a few counts of this clonotype. The chain uses TRBV13 and TRBJ2-7, with 10 nucleotides matching TRBD2. Germline CDR1 reads PRHDT; CDR2 reads FYEKMQ (reference sequence). This CDR3 spans 17 amino acids. J gave up 2 bases and V 1 base, and 8 bases lay outside the gene matches. CDR3 nucleotide sequence: TGTGCCAGCAGCTTAGATGGTAGCGGGAGGTCTCCCTACGAGCAGTACTTC. It is translated as CASSLDGSGRSPYEQYF.

The genes are TRBV5-4 and TRBJ1-2; TRBD1 is a possible D gene (6 bases). The CDR3 contains 12 residues. The germline V gene has CDR1 SGHNT and CDR2 YYREEE (reference sequence). V dropped 6 bases and J dropped 2 bases, with 8 bases sitting between them. The CDR3 bases are TGTGCCAGCACGACAGGAAACTATGGCTACACCTTC. It is translated as CASTTGNYGYTF.

This clonotype was counted between two and nine times. The rearrangement links TRBV5-6 to TRBJ2-7; 8 bases agree with TRBD1. There are 15 residues in the CDR3. Germline-derived CDR1 and CDR2 are SGHDT and YYEEEE. The V and J ends lost 2 bases and 4 bases, in that order; junction bases with no gene match: 8. The CDR3 is CASSFFQGAGYEQYF. For the CDR3, the DNA is TGTGCCAGCAGCTTTTTCCAGGGGGCTGGGTACGAGCAGTACTTC.

This rearrangement joins TRBV7-9 to TRBJ2-3; D gene unclear. The CDR3 covers 14 residues. Trimming removed 7 bases at V and 6 bases at J, with 17 bases between. Per germline, CDR1 SEHNR and CDR2 FQNEAQ (reference sequence). CDR3 region: CASIHADPPDTQYF. In nucleotides, the CDR3 is TGTGCCAGCATCCACGCGGACCCGCCCGATACGCAGTATTTT. The entire variable domain, with the rest obtained from reference TRBV7-9 and TRBJ2-3, is as follows: DTGVSQNPRHKITKRGQNVTFRCDPISEHNRLYWYRQTLGQGPEFLTYFQNEAQLEKSRLLSDRFSAERPKGSFSTLEIQRTEQGDSAMYLCASIHADPPDTQYFGPGTRLTVL.

Worth noting for this clonotype: This CDR3 is missing its conserved last phenylalanine or tryptophan, likely due to a read error. J is TRBJ1-1 and V is TRBV6-5; D possibly corresponds to TRBD1 (5 bases). Deletions cut 2 bases from V and 0 bases from J, with 10 bases between. This CDR3 is 15 amino acids long. CDR1 and CDR2 from the germline V gene are MNHEY and SVGAGI. The DNA of the CDR3 is TGTGCCAGCAGTTACGGGGGTCTAATGAACACTGAAGCTTTCCTT. Its protein product is CASSYGGLMNTEAFL.

The count of this clonotype is one. The junction differs from germline at one of its ends, possibly a read error. The V gene is TRBV5-5, the J gene TRBJ2-3, with a possible D match to TRBD2 (5 bases). Germline V gene lookup returns CDR1 SGHKS and CDR2 YYEKEE (reference sequence). The CDR3 is 15 amino acids. The CDR3 here is CDSSLLPDSTDTQYF. The CDR3 nucleotides are TGTGACAGCAGCTTGTTACCGGACTCCACAGATACGCAGTATTTT.

The genes are TRBV7-8 and TRBJ2-1; D perhaps matches TRBD1 (6 bases). The V gene's germline CDR1 is SGHVS and CDR2 FQNEAQ. V was cut by 4 bases and J by 0 bases, with 13 bases left in between. The CDR3 totals 16 residues. The CDR3 is CASSSLGASSYNEQFF. CDR3 nucleotide sequence: TGTGCCAGCAGCTCCCTGGGGGCGAGCTCCTACAATGAGCAGTTCTTC.

As concerns this clonotype: A much larger clone sits a single nucleotide away, making a read error possible. V usage is TRBV12-5 and J usage is TRBJ1-1, with D possibly being TRBD1 (5 bases). This CDR3 contains 12 residues. The V gene's germline CDR1 is LGHNT and CDR2 FRNRAP. CDR3 sequence: CASDLGTGEAFF. In DNA, the CDR3 is TGTGCTAGTGATTTGGGGACCGGAGAGGCTTTCTTT. The whole variable domain, remainder taken from reference TRBV12-5 and TRBJ1-1, is DARVTQTPRHKVTEMGQEVTMRCQPILGHNTVFWYRQTMMQGLELLAYFRNRAPLDDSGMPKDRFSAEMPDATLATLKIQPSEPRDSAVYFCASDLGTGEAFFGQGTRLTVV.

In regard to this clonotype: This could be a read error, since a much larger clone is one nucleotide away. The final CDR3 position lacks the conserved phenylalanine or tryptophan, pointing to a likely read error. The chain carries TRBV4-2 and TRBJ2-5, with D possibly TRBD2 on 6 matching bases. CDR3 length: 14 amino acids. The germline V gene encodes CDR1 LGHNA and CDR2 YNFKEQ. Trimming removed 4 bases at V and 4 bases at J, with 13 bases between. CDR3 region: CASSPRGGRETQYL. CDR3 DNA sequence: TGTGCCAGCAGCCCCCGGGGAGGTAGAGAGACCCAGTACCTC.

This chain joins TRBV13 and TRBJ1-3; D call uncertain. V was clipped by 9 bases and J by 4 bases, with 7 bases between them. This CDR3 is 11 amino acids long. From germline, CDR1 is PRHDT and CDR2 FYEKMQ (reference sequence). The CDR3 sequence: CASLRGNTIYF. Here the CDR3 DNA reads TGTGCCAGTCTAAGGGGAAACACCATATATTTT.

The CDR3: CSVEDGAWGSYTF. The CDR3 nucleotides read TGCAGCGTTGAAGACGGAGCTTGGGGTAGCTACACCTTC. The chain uses TRBV29-1 and TRBJ1-2; D unresolved. CDR3 length: 13 amino acids. Germline V gene data show CDR1 as SQVTM and CDR2 as ANQGSEA. V gave up 0 bases and J gave up 9 bases, with 14 bases separating them. The entire variable domain, with the rest obtained from reference TRBV29-1 and TRBJ1-2, is as follows: SAVISQKPSRDICQRGTSLTIQCQVDSQVTMMFWYRQQPGQSLTLIATANQGSEATYESGFVIDKFPISRPNLTFSTLTVSNMSPEDSSIYLCSVEDGAWGSYTFGSGTRLTVV.

The chain uses TRBV6-5 and TRBJ2-1; D is possibly TRBD2 (6 bases). Germline lookup yields CDR1 MNHEY and CDR2 SVGAGI. V dropped 4 bases and J dropped 4 bases, with 14 bases sitting between them. The CDR3 extends over 15 amino acids. The CDR3 coding sequence is TGTGCCAGCAGTTGGCAGGATAGCGGTTACAATGAGCAGTTCTTC. The encoded protein is CASSWQDSGYNEQFF.

The chain is built from TRBV11-2 and TRBJ2-7; D remains unclear. This CDR3 is 14 amino acids long. The germline gives CDR1 SGHAT, CDR2 FQNNGV. V was trimmed by 5 bases and J by 4 bases, leaving 15 bases between them. In DNA, the CDR3 is TGTGCCAGCAGCCTATCCTGGGTTAGATACGAGCAGTACTTC. Encoded protein: CASSLSWVRYEQYF. The full variable domain, rest sourced from reference TRBV11-2 and TRBJ2-7, is EAGVAQSPRYKIIEKRQSVAFWCNPISGHATLYWYQQILGQGPKLLIQFQNNGVVDDSQLPKDRFSAERLKGVDSTLKIQPAKLEDSAVYLCASSLSWVRYEQYFGPGTRLTVT.

In regard to this clonotype: Since a much larger clone is just one base distant, this may be a read error. The rearrangement joins TRBV29-1 to TRBJ2-7, with D perhaps TRBD2 (6 bases). CDR1 and CDR2 (germline): SQVTM, ANQGSEA. V was clipped by 6 bases and J by 2 bases, with 14 bases between them. The CDR3 length is 13 residues. The CDR3 DNA reads as TGCAGCGTCGGAGGGACTTTCGCCTACGAGCAGTACTTC. Translation gives CSVGGTFAYEQYF.

As regards this clonotype: Just one base apart from a much larger clone, this may be a read error. The chain carries TRBV4-3 and TRBJ2-7, with D hard to call. Deletions cut 5 bases from V and 3 bases from J, with 8 bases between. Germline V gene sequence: CDR1 LGHNA, CDR2 YSLEER. CDR3 length equals 12 residues. The CDR3 DNA reads as TGCGCCAGCAGCATGCGCAACTACGAGCAGTACTTC. This codes for CASSMRNYEQYF.

In the case of this clonotype: Since a much larger clone is just one base distant, this may be a read error. V is TRBV5-6 and J is TRBJ2-6; D possibly corresponds to TRBD2 (5 bases). The CDR3 is 16 residues long. The germline V gene encodes CDR1 SGHDT and CDR2 YYEEEE. V was shortened by 1 base and J by 5 bases, with 13 bases between the two germline ends. CDR3 residues: CASSLLAFPWANVLTF. In nucleotides, the CDR3 is TGTGCCAGCAGCTTGTTAGCGTTTCCTTGGGCCAACGTCCTGACTTTC.

This clonotype was seen a few times. The rearrangement uses TRBV10-2 and TRBJ2-5, with 9 positions matching TRBD1. V was clipped by 7 bases and J by 5 bases; unmatched bases: 8. CDR1 is WSHSY, CDR2 SAAADI, per germline. The CDR3 length is 14 residues. This chain's CDR3 is CASTRDRAEETQYF. The CDR3 coding sequence is TGCGCCAGCACCAGGGACAGGGCCGAGGAGACCCAGTACTTC.